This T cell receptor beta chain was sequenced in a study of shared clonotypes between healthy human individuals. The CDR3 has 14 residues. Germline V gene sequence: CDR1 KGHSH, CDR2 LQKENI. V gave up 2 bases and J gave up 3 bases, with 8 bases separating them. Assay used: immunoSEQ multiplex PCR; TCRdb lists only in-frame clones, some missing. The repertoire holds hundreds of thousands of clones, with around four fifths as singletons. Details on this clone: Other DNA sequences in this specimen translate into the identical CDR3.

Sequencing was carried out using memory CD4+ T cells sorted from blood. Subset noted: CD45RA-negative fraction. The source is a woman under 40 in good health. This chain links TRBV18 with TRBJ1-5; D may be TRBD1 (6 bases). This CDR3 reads CASSPGQSNQPQHF. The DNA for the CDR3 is TGTGCCAGCTCACCAGGACAGTCCAATCAGCCCCAGCATTTT.